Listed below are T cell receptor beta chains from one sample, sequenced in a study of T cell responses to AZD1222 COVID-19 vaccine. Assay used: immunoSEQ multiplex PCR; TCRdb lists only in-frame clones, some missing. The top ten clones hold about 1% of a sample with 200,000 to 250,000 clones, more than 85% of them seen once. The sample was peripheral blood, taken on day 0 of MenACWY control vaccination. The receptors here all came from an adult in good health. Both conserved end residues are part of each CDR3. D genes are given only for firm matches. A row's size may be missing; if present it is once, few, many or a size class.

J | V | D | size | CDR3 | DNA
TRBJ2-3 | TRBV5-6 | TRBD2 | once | CASTLGGAPDTQYF | TGTGCCAGCACCCTCGGGGGGGCCCCAGATACGCAGTATTTT
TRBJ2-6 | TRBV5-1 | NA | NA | CASSPDPGANVLTF | TGCGCCAGCAGCCCAGACCCTGGGGCCAACGTCCTGACTTTC
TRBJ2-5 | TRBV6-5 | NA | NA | CASSAGQFKETQYF | TGTGCCAGCAGCGCCGGACAATTTAAAGAGACCCAGTACTTC
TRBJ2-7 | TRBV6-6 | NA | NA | CASSPRRGAGVSYEQYF | TGTGCCAGCAGTCCAAGGAGGGGGGCGGGGGTCTCCTACGAGCAGTACTTC
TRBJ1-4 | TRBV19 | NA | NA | CASSIVGTPGEEKLFF | TGTGCCAGTAGTATAGTCGGGACACCCGGCGAGGAAAAACTGTTTTTT
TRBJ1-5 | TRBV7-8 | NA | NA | CASSLDPTLRNQPQHF | TGTGCCAGCAGCTTAGACCCGACACTCCGCAATCAGCCCCAGCATTTT
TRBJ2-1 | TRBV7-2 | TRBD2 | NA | CASSKLAGGPGNEQFF | TGTGCCAGCAGCAAACTAGCGGGGGGGCCGGGCAATGAGCAGTTCTTC
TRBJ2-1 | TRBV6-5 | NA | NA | CASRGVGAQDNEQFF | TGTGCCAGCAGGGGAGTGGGGGCCCAGGACAATGAGCAGTTCTTC
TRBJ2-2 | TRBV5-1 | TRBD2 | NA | CASSLGLAGGPNTGELFF | TGCGCCAGCAGCTTGGGACTCGCGGGGGGGCCGAACACCGGGGAGCTGTTTTTT
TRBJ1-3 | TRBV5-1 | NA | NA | CASSLGAGNTIYF | TGCGCCAGCAGCTTGGGTGCTGGAAACACCATATATTTT
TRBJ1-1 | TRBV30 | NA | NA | CAWSRSGNTEAFF | TGTGCCTGGAGTAGGTCGGGGAACACTGAAGCTTTCTTT
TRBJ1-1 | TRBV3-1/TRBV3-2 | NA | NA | CASTRGVNTEAFF | TGTGCCAGCACTCGGGGGGTGAACACTGAAGCTTTCTTT